What follows describes a single T cell receptor (beta chain). Profiled with immunoSEQ multiplex PCR; TCRdb holds only in-frame clones, not every one. This table holds approximately 70,000 clones, 82% found once. This entry belongs to a study of blood T cell repertoires in COVID-19. Study background: T cells, B-cell-depleted T cells, or PBMCs provided the cDNA or gDNA that served as material.

The CDR3 totals 14 residues. Trimming took 4 bases from V and 4 from J, leaving 13 bases between them. Germline V lookup: CDR1 SGHKS, CDR2 YYEKEE (reference sequence). The sequenced sample consisted of peripheral blood. The V and J genes are TRBV5-5 and TRBJ2-3; tentative D call: TRBD1 (6 bases). This sequence was found in a human donor in a cohort sampled during active COVID-19. Here the CDR3 reads CASSPYRAPDTQYF. CDR3 in DNA: TGTGCCAGCAGCCCCTACAGGGCCCCAGATACGCAGTATTTT.